In its sample, the clone carrying this T cell receptor beta chain was seen many times. This sample was taken from a study of Graves' ophthalmopathy and Graves' hyperthyroidism. Germline assignment: CDR1 ENHRY and CDR2 SYGVKD. The CDR3 has 14 amino acids. V lost 0 bases to trimming and J lost 1 base, with 6 bases between them. RNA transcripts served as template for amplifying TCR beta CDR3 sequences. Investigators did first-round RT-PCR with HTBI primers, then second-round multiplex PCR. TCRdb re-analysed the multiplex PCR reads in MiXCR, keeping a single row per CDR3 protein. The sample yields a few hundred thousand distinct CDR3 sequences, roughly 16% seen once. Moderate-to-severe activity, with CAS ≥3, NOSPECS ≥4 and duration under 3 months, characterized the donors with ophthalmopathy.

The sequence was obtained from an adult man with Graves' ophthalmopathy. This sequence joins TRBV10-3 and TRBJ2-5; D gene ambiguous. Material for sequencing was peripheral blood. The CDR3 is CAISESLVQETQYF. The CDR3 DNA follows: TGTGCCATCAGTGAGTCGTTAGTCCAAGAGACCCAGTACTTC.